This T cell receptor beta chain was recovered during a study of cytomegalovirus exposure and HLA in healthy donors. Turning to the study itself: The same platform as the approximately 670 first-cohort repertoires was used for the 100 to 150 validation repertoires, a later analysis reported. General study points: It was reportedly the case that the classifier diagnosed cytomegalovirus status with high specificity and sensitivity. Confirmation in vitro established that three CMV-associated chains were specific for CMV antigens.

Sequenced by immunoSEQ multiplex PCR; TCRdb stores in-frame clones only, minus some. The sample consists of 300,000 to 350,000 clones, around 90% of them appearing once. As regards this clone: The antigen is not known.

Sequencing input: PBMCs. This sequence originates from a young man in good health and CMV-seronegative.

As DNA, the CDR3 is TGTGCCAGCAGCTCACCTTCGCTCTTGACTAGCGGGGGGGAGACCCAGTACTTC. Its translation: CASSSPSLLTSGGETQYF. V and J are TRBV11-2 and TRBJ2-5; TRBD2 matches 13 bases. This CDR3 has 18 residues. CDR1 is SGHAT and CDR2 is FQNNGV in the germline V gene. J was trimmed by 5 bases and V by 4 bases; bases with no gene match: 13.